Following are 22 T cell receptor beta chains from one sample sequenced in a study of identical twins (dated by TCRdb to the mid-2010s). Libraries came from 5' RACE. Reads for this sample came from an Illumina HiSeq 2000. TCRdb ran its own pipeline on the public reads, namely fastp trimming at Q25 and MiXCR clone calling, and kept in-frame beta chains. Rows merge per CDR3 protein into single entries with the most common DNA and genes. The sample table lists fewer than 800,000 distinct CDR3 sequences, just over 7% of them with a count of one. The leading ten clones occupy about 1.6% of the sample. These data also featured in a second study, about yellow fever vaccine responses in identical twins.

What was sequenced was PBMCs. The receptors stem from a woman between 18 and 29 years old in good health.

The chain links TRBV11-2 to TRBJ2-4; tentatively, D is TRBD1 (6 bases). Deletions cut 5 bases from V and 7 bases from J, with 15 bases between. Germline values: CDR1 SGHAT, CDR2 FQNNGV. The CDR3 has 14 residues. The CDR3 protein is CASSQGPARNIQYF. Here the CDR3 DNA reads TGTGCCAGCAGCCAGGGGCCGGCACGGAACATTCAGTACTTC.

The V call is TRBV18, the J call TRBJ2-1; D is ambiguous. This CDR3 region has 15 residues. V lost 3 bases, J lost 0 bases, and 9 bases lay in between. Germline V gene data show CDR1 as KGHSH and CDR2 as LQKENI. The chain's CDR3 is CASSPPVSSYNEQFF. The CDR3 nucleotides are TGTGCCAGCTCACCCCCAGTTTCCTCCTACAATGAGCAGTTCTTC.

In this sample, this clonotype turned up a few times. The V gene is TRBV5-1, the J gene TRBJ1-6; TRBD1 agrees at 10 bases. Germline assignment: CDR1 SGHRS and CDR2 YFSETQ. CDR3 length: 19 residues. V gave up 4 bases and J gave up 1 base; unmatched junction bases: 11. In DNA, the CDR3 is TGCGCCAGCAGCCTAACCCCGACAGGGGGCTCATCCTATAATTCACCCCTCCACTTT. Amino acids: CASSLTPTGGSSYNSPLHF.

This clonotype was detected many times. The chain employs TRBV12-3 or TRBV12-4 and TRBJ1-1, with a weak D call TRBD1 (6 bases). CDR3 length: 15 amino acids. V shed 6 bases and J shed 3 bases, with 17 bases lying between them. The CDR3 DNA sequence: TGTGCCAGCAGCACAAACAGGGCCCGGGACACTGAAGCTTTCTTT. This encodes CASSTNRARDTEAFF.

V and J are TRBV7-9 and TRBJ2-3; TRBD2 aligns across 10 bases. Per germline, CDR1 SEHNR and CDR2 FQNEAQ (reference sequence). The CDR3 totals 16 residues. Trimming at V came to 5 bases and at J to 6 bases, leaving 11 bases not matched to a gene. CDR3 loop: CASSRSSGSGTDTQYF. CDR3 DNA sequence: TGTGCCAGCAGCCGCTCTAGCGGGAGTGGGACCGATACGCAGTATTTT.

Only a few counts were recorded for this clonotype. The rearrangement links TRBV20-1 to TRBJ2-1; TRBD2 aligns across 7 bases. V was clipped by 3 bases and J by 7 bases; unmatched bases: 9. Germline loops: CDR1 DFQATT, CDR2 SNEGSKA (reference sequence). This CDR3 has 14 amino acids. CDR3 DNA: TGCAGTGCTAGGGTGGGAGGGCCGAGAAATGAGCAGTTCTTC. This translates into CSARVGGPRNEQFF.

The chain links TRBV5-1 to TRBJ1-4, with D unresolved. Germline V gives CDR1 SGHRS, CDR2 YFSETQ. This CDR3 is built from 15 residues. With 0 bases removed from V and 4 bases from J, the gap between germline ends came to 10 bases. CDR3 region: CASSLDIGYNEKLFF. DNA of the CDR3: TGCGCCAGCAGCTTGGATATCGGTTATAATGAAAAACTGTTTTTT.

The V call is TRBV25-1, the J call TRBJ1-2; 9 bases are shared with TRBD1. With 4 bases clipped from V and 5 bases from J, the junction kept 5 bases outside the gene matches. The CDR3 extends over 14 amino acids. CDR1 and CDR2 from the germline V gene are MGHDK and SYGVNS. CDR3 coding DNA: TGTGCCAGCAGTGGAGTGGGGACAGGGTATGGCTACACCTTC. This gives the protein CASSGVGTGYGYTF.

This clonotype was detected only a few times. The CDR3 DNA is TGTGCCAGCAGTTCCGGGTCAATGAGGAACACTGAAGCTTTCTTT. It encodes CASSSGSMRNTEAFF. The chain joins TRBV27 to TRBJ1-1, with D unclear. The CDR3 is made up of 15 amino acids. The V end lost 4 bases, the J end lost 1 base, and 13 bases lay between the germline ends. Germline loops: CDR1 MNHEY, CDR2 SMNVEV (reference sequence).

This clonotype turned up a few times. The CDR3 coding sequence is TGTGCCAGCCCATTCCTCACCGTCCCTGAAAGGACCGGGGAGCTGTTTTTT. Its translation is CASPFLTVPERTGELFF. V gene TRBV21-1 combines with J gene TRBJ2-2; the D call TRBD1 from the table was never checked on the DNA. TRBV21-1 is tagged as a pseudogene. The CDR3 is 17 residues long.

The sample holds a few counts of this clonotype. The chain carries TRBV20-1 and TRBJ1-2; D is unclear. From germline, CDR1 is DFQATT and CDR2 SNEGSKA (reference sequence). The CDR3 is 16 residues long. The V gene lost 0 bases and the J gene lost 7 bases, with 21 bases spanning the gap. This chain's CDR3 is CSARDLGQARAGGYTF. The CDR3 nucleotides read TGCAGTGCTAGAGATCTCGGGCAGGCCCGCGCTGGTGGCTACACCTTC.

In this sample, this clonotype turned up a few times. The rearrangement joins TRBV5-1 to TRBJ2-1; possibly TRBD1 or TRBD2 for D (6 bases each). V was cut by 4 bases and J by 0 bases, with 14 bases left in between. Germline V gives CDR1 SGHRS, CDR2 YFSETQ. The CDR3 runs 16 residues. This chain's CDR3 is CASSVLGGSSYNEQFF. As DNA, the CDR3 is TGCGCCAGCAGCGTCCTAGGGGGGAGCTCCTACAATGAGCAGTTCTTC.

The chain has TRBV12-3 or TRBV12-4 and TRBJ2-7, with 9 bases that match TRBD1. The V segment lost 7 bases and the J segment 7 bases; nucleotides outside the gene matches: 14. This CDR3 region has 15 residues. The CDR3 sequence: CASTRGGTGTWEQYF. The DNA of the CDR3 is TGTGCCAGCACCAGGGGGGGGACAGGGACTTGGGAGCAGTACTTC.

V is TRBV28 and J is TRBJ2-1, with TRBD2 matching 10 bases. Trimming cost V 1 base and J 4 bases; bases outside gene matches: 4. Germline values: CDR1 MDHEN, CDR2 SYDVKM. The CDR3 runs to 16 residues. The CDR3 DNA sequence: TGTGCCAGCAGTTTATATACTAGCGGGACTTACAATGAGCAGTTCTTC. Its protein is CASSLYTSGTYNEQFF.

This clonotype was seen a handful of times. The genes are TRBV5-6 and TRBJ2-2; 9 positions agree with TRBD1. The CDR3 is made up of 15 amino acids. V lost 3 bases to trimming and J lost 4 bases; unmatched junction nucleotides: 4. Per germline, CDR1 SGHDT and CDR2 YYEEEE. In nucleotides, the CDR3 is TGTGCCAGCAGCTCGGACAGGGGTGCCACCGGGGAGCTGTTTTTT. It specifies CASSSDRGATGELFF. Variable domain in full (rest from reference TRBV5-6 and TRBJ2-2): DAGVTQSPTHLIKTRGQQVTLRCSPKSGHDTVSWYQQALGQGPQFIFQYYEEEERQRGNFPDRFSGHQFPNYSSELNVNALLLGDSALYLCASSSDRGATGELFFGEGSRLTVL.

This clonotype was observed a handful of times. This chain uses TRBV12-5 with TRBJ2-2, with 7 nucleotides matching TRBD2. V was clipped by 6 bases and J by 9 bases; unmatched bases: 7. Germline V gives CDR1 LGHNT, CDR2 FRNRAP. This CDR3 comprises 13 residues. The CDR3 loop is CASGRSGIRELFF. DNA for the CDR3: TGTGCTAGTGGACGCAGCGGGATAAGGGAGCTGTTTTTT.

The chain recombines TRBV3-1 with TRBJ2-6, with D possibly TRBD1 on 6 matching bases. Deletions cut 2 bases from V and 0 bases from J, with 8 bases between. Germline V lookup: CDR1 LGHDT, CDR2 YNNKEL (reference sequence). This CDR3 spans 16 amino acids. CDR3 protein: CASSQLQGSGANVLTF. The CDR3 bases are TGTGCCAGCAGCCAACTACAGGGCTCTGGGGCCAACGTCCTGACTTTC.

This clonotype was recorded many times. The genes are TRBV2 and TRBJ1-1, with D maybe TRBD1 (5 bases). This CDR3 region has 12 residues. The germline V gene encodes CDR1 SNHLY and CDR2 FYNNEI. Trimming stripped 9 bases from V and 2 bases from J, with 10 bases between. For the CDR3, the DNA is TGTGCCAGTCAGGGCTTCAACACTGAAGCTTTCTTT. This codes for CASQGFNTEAFF.

The genes are TRBV20-1 and TRBJ2-3; no clear D gene. CDR1 and CDR2 from the germline V gene are DFQATT and SNEGSKA (reference sequence). The CDR3 sequence is 10 residues long. V dropped 5 bases and J dropped 6 bases, with 6 bases sitting between them. The CDR3 sequence: CSALSDTQYF. In DNA form, the CDR3 reads TGCAGTGCTTTAAGTGATACGCAGTATTTT.

This clonotype has only a few counts. A junction end diverges from the germline sequence, so it may reflect a read error. This chain joins TRBV10-3 and TRBJ2-3; the match to TRBD2 covers 7 bases. CDR3 length: 11 amino acids. Germline V gene data show CDR1 as ENHRY and CDR2 as SYGVKD. The CDR3 region has the DNA TGTGCCATCAGTGAACGGGGAGGGTGGCATTTT. This translates into CAISERGGWHF.

This clonotype was observed a handful of times. This rearrangement joins TRBV7-9 to TRBJ2-1; tentatively, D is TRBD1 (5 bases). The V end lost 3 bases, the J end lost 8 bases, and 17 bases lay between the germline ends. This CDR3 has 15 amino acids. Germline-derived CDR1 and CDR2 are SEHNR and FQNEAQ (reference sequence). Here the CDR3 reads CASSFAVGQGDEQFF. CDR3 coding DNA: TGTGCCAGCAGCTTCGCGGTGGGTCAGGGCGATGAGCAGTTCTTC.

The V and J genes are TRBV10-2 and TRBJ2-3, with TRBD2 matching over 8 bases. Trimming removed 5 bases from V and 0 bases from J; junction bases left unmatched: 7. From germline, CDR1 is WSHSY and CDR2 SAAADI. The CDR3 runs 16 residues. The CDR3: CASSLSGGTSTDTQYF. The CDR3 bases are TGCGCCAGCAGTCTAAGCGGGGGTACTAGCACAGATACGCAGTATTTT.